Listed below are T cell receptor beta chains from one sample, sequenced in a study of cytomegalovirus exposure and HLA in healthy donors. TCRdb's table, derived via immunoSEQ multiplex PCR, lists solely in-frame clones and lacks some. The sample includes about 110,000 clones, around 70% of them seen just once. The sequenced material came from PBMCs. These receptors all stem from a woman between 40 and 50 years old in good health and CMV-seropositive. Both conserved end residues are part of each CDR3. A D gene is named only where the DNA matches it firmly.

d_call | j_call | v_call | cdr3_aa
NA | TRBJ2-7 | TRBV12-5 | CASGLVRSGYYYEQYF
NA | TRBJ2-2 | TRBV7-2 | CASSPRAGNTGELFF
TRBD1 | TRBJ2-7 | TRBV6-1 | CASRRTGYEQYF
TRBD1 | TRBJ2-4 | TRBV5-1 | CASSPGQGAPKNIQYF
NA | TRBJ2-7 | TRBV5-1 | CASSLAEGLEQYF
TRBD2 | TRBJ2-3 | TRBV19 | CASSTASGDTQYF
TRBD1 | TRBJ1-4 | TRBV18 | CASSTSTGGTNEKLFF
NA | TRBJ2-3 | TRBV7-9 | CASSLGASDTQYF
NA | TRBJ2-2 | TRBV7-9 | CASSDSVTGELFF
NA | TRBJ2-7 | TRBV6-5 | CASSYGDTGSYEQYF
NA | TRBJ2-5 | TRBV7-3 | CASSLTPSREETQYF
NA | TRBJ2-4 | TRBV27 | CASRTVGALAKNIQYF
NA | TRBJ1-3 | TRBV19 | CASNQAGRTGNTIYF
TRBD1 | TRBJ2-2 | TRBV7-2 | CASRDRGRTGELFF
TRBD2 | TRBJ2-2 | TRBV9 | CASSVGLAGGTGELFF
TRBD1 | TRBJ1-2 | TRBV25-1 | CASSDPGGVSYGYTF
NA | TRBJ1-1 | TRBV4-2 | CASSQLTDTEAFF
NA | TRBJ1-1 | TRBV11-3 | CASSLQENTEAFF
TRBD2 | TRBJ2-7 | TRBV4-1 | CASSHDPSGILYEQYF
TRBD1 | TRBJ2-7 | TRBV11-2 | CASSFMGQGPYEQYF
TRBD2 | TRBJ2-5 | TRBV30 | CAWSRAGVAETQYF
TRBD1 | TRBJ1-1 | TRBV5-1 | CASSLETGQGNTEAFF
TRBD2 | TRBJ2-7 | TRBV9 | CASSPSGSKEQYF
TRBD1 | TRBJ1-1 | TRBV5-1 | CASSPRETGLNTEAFF
NA | TRBJ2-3 | TRBV5-5 | CASSLRRLKTHTDTQYF
NA | TRBJ1-1 | TRBV11-3 | CASSSQASQAFF
NA | TRBJ1-1 | TRBV15 | CATSRDPREAFF
NA | TRBJ1-2 | TRBV28 | CASRVGAQGYTF
TRBD1 | TRBJ1-1 | TRBV30 | CAWSTGTGNTEAFF
NA | TRBJ2-1 | TRBV6-5 | CASSYSQGSNEQFF
TRBD1 | TRBJ1-1 | TRBV18 | CASSPPGQGINTEAFF
TRBD2 | TRBJ2-3 | TRBV14 | CASSQASGSGVTQYF
TRBD1 | TRBJ1-5 | TRBV27 | CASSTRTGVNQPQHF
NA | TRBJ1-1 | TRBV19 | CASSSNLGTEAFF
NA | TRBJ1-1 | TRBV30 | CASDSERNTEAFF
TRBD2 | TRBJ2-4 | TRBV14 | CASSQRGAKNIQYF
NA | TRBJ2-1 | TRBV6-1 | CASNKGPDYNEQFF
NA | TRBJ1-5 | TRBV14 | CASSQGPGWNQPQHF
TRBD1 | TRBJ2-2 | TRBV7-8 | CASSLDRDRGTGELFF
NA | TRBJ2-7 | TRBV2 | CASSESGTHSEQYF
TRBD1 | TRBJ2-6 | TRBV5-6 | CASSLLGQGASGANVLTF
TRBD1 | TRBJ1-2 | TRBV27 | CASSSSGGTNYGYTF
NA | TRBJ1-5 | TRBV18 | CASSPGTLSNQPQHF
NA | TRBJ1-1 | TRBV7-9 | CASSLGVGATEAFF
TRBD1 | TRBJ1-1 | TRBV5-1 | CASDRTGMNTEAFF
TRBD2 | TRBJ2-1 | TRBV7-3 | CASSLTSPLAGGGGEQFF
NA | TRBJ2-6 | TRBV7-2 | CASSSGFSGANVLTF
NA | TRBJ1-4 | TRBV19 | CASSPGRFPEKLFF
NA | TRBJ1-5 | TRBV6-1 | CASSRAGNQPQHF
TRBD2 | TRBJ2-5 | TRBV5-1 | CASSSGLAGEVETQYF
NA | TRBJ2-3 | TRBV11-2 | CASSFSGSIEDTQYF